One and the same sample provided the 25 T cell receptor beta chains below, sequenced in a study of blood T cell repertoires in COVID-19. Here immunoSEQ multiplex PCR was the method, and the copy in TCRdb shows in-frame clones only, minus some. The sample lists 200,000 to 300,000 clones; more than 80% were seen once. Specimen: PBMCs or T cells enriched from blood (not recorded which). The receptor source for this set is a middle-aged man who had been exposed to COVID-19.

The rearrangement links TRBV18 to TRBJ1-1; TRBD1 is a possible D gene (6 bases). The V gene lost 3 bases and the J gene lost 2 bases, with 25 bases spanning the gap. From germline, CDR1 is KGHSH and CDR2 LQKENI. The CDR3 runs 19 residues. The CDR3 DNA follows: TGTGCCAGCTCACCGCGACTCCTACGTCGGGGGGCCGTAAACACTGAAGCTTTCTTT. It specifies CASSPRLLRRGAVNTEAFF. Based on the CDR3 plus reference TRBV18 and TRBJ1-1, the full variable domain is NAGVMQNPRHLVRRRGQEARLRCSPMKGHSHVYWYRQLPEEGLKFMVYLQKENIIDESGMPKERFSAEFPKEGPSILRIQQVVRGDSAAYFCASSPRLLRRGAVNTEAFFGQGTRLTVV.

This chain connects TRBV9 to TRBJ1-6, with 8 bases identical to TRBD1. The length of the CDR3 is 15 residues. The J segment lost 5 bases and the V segment lost 3 bases, leaving 4 bases of the junction unmatched. Germline CDR1 is SGDLS and CDR2 is YYNGEE. The CDR3 region is CASSGGQGNNSPLHF. The CDR3 region has the DNA TGTGCCAGCAGCGGCGGACAGGGTAATAATTCACCCCTCCACTTT.

V usage is TRBV4-1 and J usage is TRBJ2-1, with D possibly being TRBD1 (5 bases). CDR1 and CDR2 (germline): MGHRA, YSYEKL. The CDR3 spans 14 residues. Trimming pared 4 bases from V and 1 base from J, leaving 8 bases between. In DNA, the CDR3 is TGCGCCAGCAGCCCAGGACATTCCTACAATGAGCAGTTCTTC. It codes for CASSPGHSYNEQFF.

The rearrangement uses TRBV28 and TRBJ1-5; D gene unclear. This CDR3 spans 13 amino acids. V gave up 6 bases and J gave up 6 bases, with 12 bases separating them. Germline V gene data show CDR1 as MDHEN and CDR2 as SYDVKM. The CDR3 is CASSPISGQPQHF. Here the CDR3 DNA reads TGTGCCAGCAGCCCTATCTCTGGTCAGCCCCAGCATTTT.

The CDR3 here is CASSPPLSGTDTQYF. Written as DNA, the CDR3 is TGTGCCAGTAGTCCTCCCTTATCGGGCACAGATACGCAGTATTTT. The chain has TRBV19 and TRBJ2-3, with no clear D. With 5 bases removed from V and 1 base from J, the gap between germline ends came to 13 bases. There are 15 residues in the CDR3. Germline lookup yields CDR1 LNHDA and CDR2 SQIVND (reference sequence).

The V call is TRBV5-5, the J call TRBJ1-1; possibly TRBD1 for D (6 bases). The CDR3 runs to 15 residues. Trimming took off 3 bases at V and 1 base at J, with 13 bases between the two ends. Germline CDR1 is SGHKS and CDR2 is YYEKEE (reference sequence). CDR3 protein: CASSWEPTGNTEAFF. As DNA, the CDR3 is TGTGCCAGCAGCTGGGAACCGACAGGGAACACTGAAGCTTTCTTT.

This rearrangement joins TRBV6-2 or TRBV6-3 to TRBJ1-2; 7 nucleotides line up with TRBD1. This CDR3 has 13 residues. Looked up from germline, CDR1 is MNHEY and CDR2 is SVGEGT. With 5 bases clipped from V and 5 bases from J, the junction kept 5 bases outside the gene matches. CDR3 residues: CASSTGARYGYTF. CDR3 bases: TGTGCCAGCAGTACAGGGGCCAGATATGGCTACACCTTC.

This rearrangement joins TRBV5-1 to TRBJ1-2; 8 bases are a match to TRBD1. The CDR3 spans 13 residues. Germline trimming cut 7 bases from V and 8 bases from J; bases unmatched to any gene: 10. Germline values: CDR1 SGHRS, CDR2 YFSETQ. The DNA for the CDR3 is TGCGCCAGCGATAGGACAGGGTGGGACGGCTACACCTTC. This sequence encodes CASDRTGWDGYTF.

The gene calls are TRBV24-1 and TRBJ2-7, with 7 bases identical to TRBD1. Germline V gene lookup returns CDR1 KGHDR and CDR2 SFDVKD. The CDR3 is 13 residues long. After removal of 4 bases from V and 11 bases from J, the junction contained 10 bases not matched to a gene. CDR3 in DNA: TGTGCCACCAGTGACTCGACAGGGTTGGAGAAGTACTTC. It translates to CATSDSTGLEKYF.

The chain employs TRBV28 and TRBJ1-5, with a possible D match to TRBD1 (6 bases). The CDR3 length is 16 residues. The V gene's germline CDR1 is MDHEN and CDR2 SYDVKM. Trimming removed 10 bases at V and 3 bases at J, with 22 bases between. The CDR3: CATSKGTPHHNQPQHF. Here the CDR3 DNA reads TGTGCCACCTCGAAGGGGACACCCCATCACAATCAGCCCCAGCATTTT.

The gene calls are TRBV6-1 and TRBJ1-1, with D possibly matching TRBD1 (6 bases). V lost 3 bases to trimming and J lost 5 bases, with 19 bases between them. From germline, CDR1 is MNHNS and CDR2 SASEGT. The CDR3 totals 16 residues. CDR3: CASSDGGWGRETEAFF. The CDR3 bases are TGTGCCAGCAGTGATGGAGGATGGGGGCGGGAGACTGAAGCTTTCTTT.

This chain joins TRBV5-6 and TRBJ1-1; D may be TRBD1 (5 bases). The V gene's germline CDR1 is SGHDT and CDR2 YYEEEE. Between the trimmed V and J ends, which lost 0 bases and 7 bases, there was a span of 19 bases. This CDR3 region has 16 residues. CDR3 nucleotides: TGTGCCAGCAGCTTGGTGGCTGTGGGCAGGGTAAGTGAAGCTTTCTTT. Protein product: CASSLVAVGRVSEAFF.

The chain links TRBV28 to TRBJ1-1, with unresolved D. CDR3 length: 13 residues. The germline V gene has CDR1 MDHEN and CDR2 SYDVKM. V lost 9 bases, J lost 6 bases, and 17 bases lay in between. The CDR3 loop reads CASYQLSFSEAFF. In DNA, the CDR3 is TGTGCCAGTTATCAGTTAAGTTTTTCTGAAGCTTTCTTT.

This clone has a single count. Other DNA sequences from this sample encode an identical CDR3 as well. V is TRBV5-1 and J is TRBJ2-2, with 9 bases identical to TRBD1. The CDR3 covers 14 residues. Germline assignment: CDR1 SGHRS and CDR2 YFSETQ. After removal of 2 bases from V and 5 bases from J, the junction contained 1 base not matched to a gene. The CDR3 protein is CASSLQGATGELFF. DNA of the CDR3: TGCGCCAGCAGCTTACAGGGGGCAACCGGGGAGCTGTTTTTT.

CDR3 loop: CASSAGQDSSGANVLTF. DNA for the CDR3: TGTGCCAGCAGCGCCGGACAGGATAGCTCTGGGGCCAACGTCCTGACTTTC. V is TRBV5-4 and J is TRBJ2-6; 7 nucleotides match TRBD1. Losses at the gene ends were 4 bases for V and 0 bases for J; bases not matched to a gene: 7. CDR3 length equals 17 residues. Germline V gene lookup returns CDR1 SGHNT and CDR2 YYREEE (reference sequence).

This sequence joins TRBV10-2 and TRBJ2-2; 9 nucleotides agree with TRBD1. The J segment lost 3 bases and the V segment lost 6 bases, leaving 8 bases of the junction unmatched. The germline V gene encodes CDR1 WSHSY and CDR2 SAAADI. This CDR3 has 16 amino acids. DNA of the CDR3: TGCGCCAGCAGGGACAGGGGACGCTCATACACCGGGGAGCTGTTTTTT. Translation gives CASRDRGRSYTGELFF.

The rearrangement uses TRBV7-3 and TRBJ1-1; TRBD1 matches at 7 bases. The V and J ends lost 3 bases and 1 base, in that order; junction bases with no gene match: 11. The V gene's germline CDR1 is SGHTA and CDR2 FQGTGA. This CDR3 is built from 17 residues. CDR3 sequence reads: CASSLPTGPRGNTEAFF. The CDR3 nucleotides are TGTGCCAGCAGCTTGCCGACAGGGCCGAGGGGGAACACTGAAGCTTTCTTT. The variable domain in full, with the rest retrieved from reference TRBV7-3 and TRBJ1-1, is GAGVSQTPSNKVTEKGKYVELRCDPISGHTALYWYRQSLGQGPEFLIYFQGTGAADDSGLPNDRFFAVRPEGSVSTLKIQRTERGDSAVYLCASSLPTGPRGNTEAFFGQGTRLTVV.

The chain recombines TRBV5-8 with TRBJ1-3, with D unresolved. CDR1 is SGHTS and CDR2 is YDEGEE in the germline V gene. V was trimmed by 4 bases and J by 0 bases, leaving 11 bases between them. This CDR3 is 15 amino acids long. For the CDR3, the DNA is TGTGCCAGCAGCCATCGGGGAGGCTCTGGAAACACCATATATTTT. This sequence encodes CASSHRGGSGNTIYF.

Details on this clone: Other DNA sequences from this sample encode an identical CDR3 as well. The chain recombines TRBV10-3 with TRBJ2-5; 7 nucleotides match TRBD1. V was clipped by 2 bases and J by 1 base; unmatched bases: 1. Germline loops: CDR1 ENHRY, CDR2 SYGVKD. CDR3 size: 14 residues. The CDR3: CAISERTGQETQYF. CDR3 coding DNA: TGTGCCATCAGTGAGCGGACAGGCCAAGAGACCCAGTACTTC.

V is TRBV5-1 and J is TRBJ2-7; D might be TRBD2 (6 bases). Germline V lookup: CDR1 SGHRS, CDR2 YFSETQ. V lost 5 bases to trimming and J lost 7 bases, with 22 bases between them. This CDR3 region has 15 residues. CDR3 nucleotide sequence: TGCGCCAGCAGATCCCTGGGCGGAGGGGTGGGGGAGCAGTACTTC. It translates to CASRSLGGGVGEQYF.

The chain joins TRBV6-5 to TRBJ1-1, with TRBD1 matching 7 bases. The CDR3 loop spans 12 amino acids. Trimming at V came to 10 bases and at J to 4 bases, leaving 6 bases not matched to a gene. Germline CDR1 is MNHEY and CDR2 is SVGAGI. The DNA for the CDR3 is TGTGCCACCACAGGGGTGGGCACTGAAGCTTTCTTT. The encoded protein is CATTGVGTEAFF.

The chain joins TRBV28 to TRBJ1-3; D is perhaps TRBD1 (6 bases). V was clipped by 3 bases and J by 4 bases, with 13 bases between them. CDR3 length: 15 residues. Germline V lookup: CDR1 MDHEN, CDR2 SYDVKM. The CDR3 DNA sequence: TGTGCCAGCAGTTTGGCGGGGGGCGCGGGAAACACCATATATTTT. It yields the protein CASSLAGGAGNTIYF. Based on the CDR3 plus reference TRBV28 and TRBJ1-3, the full variable domain is DVKVTQSSRYLVKRTGEKVFLECVQDMDHENMFWYRQDPGLGLRLIYFSYDVKMKEKGDIPEGYSVSREKKERFSLILESASTNQTSMYLCASSLAGGAGNTIYFGEGSWLTVV.

V and J are TRBV6-5 and TRBJ1-5, with D perhaps matching TRBD1 (5 bases). With 7 bases removed from V and 5 bases from J, the gap between germline ends came to 9 bases. This CDR3 contains 12 residues. Per the germline V gene, CDR1 is MNHEY and CDR2 is SVGAGI. CDR3 bases: TGTGCCAGCAACACGGGGGATCAGCCCCAGCATTTT. Encoded protein: CASNTGDQPQHF.

The V gene is TRBV3-1 (or the pseudogene TRBV3-2), the J gene TRBJ1-1, with D hard to call. The CDR3 runs to 13 residues. Trimming left V 4 bases short and J 3 bases short, with 9 bases between. The germline CDR1 and CDR2 sequences are LGHDT and YNNKEL (reference sequence). Here the CDR3 reads CASSPSVYTEAFF. The CDR3 DNA reads as TGTGCCAGCAGCCCCTCGGTGTACACTGAAGCTTTCTTT.

V is TRBV3-1 (or the pseudogene TRBV3-2) and J is TRBJ2-1; 11 nucleotides match TRBD2. V shed 7 bases and J 5 bases; nucleotides not matched to a gene: 7. The CDR3 totals 15 residues. Per germline, CDR1 LGHDT and CDR2 YNNKEL (reference sequence). CDR3 residues: CASTNPGLADNEQFF. For the CDR3, the DNA is TGTGCCAGCACCAATCCGGGACTAGCGGACAATGAGCAGTTCTTC.